This is a list of T cell receptor beta chains from one sample in a study of breast tumors, draining lymph nodes, adjacent tissues. One entry per CDR3 protein results from TCRdb running MiXCR on the multiplex PCR reads. The profile covers about 150,000 distinct CDR3 sequences, with around 22% appearing a single time and just over 2.5% taken by the ten largest. The sample was axillary lymph node tissue. Source of these receptors: a female donor with breast cancer. Some clones in this sample may be carry-over from other donors' samples. Both conserved end residues are part of each CDR3. D genes are given only for firm matches.

TRBV19	TRBJ2-3	.	CASSSLSGYQSPPRYF
TRBV6-5	TRBJ1-3	.	CASSSTRQAGGNTIYF
TRBV2	TRBJ2-1	TRBD2	CASSPTSGRKFF
TRBV5-8	TRBJ2-3	TRBD2	CASSRAGGGDTQYF
TRBV5-8	TRBJ2-3	TRBD2	CASSWGLGDTDTQYF
TRBV24-1	TRBJ2-1	.	CATSDWRGQAYNEQFF
TRBV20-1	TRBJ2-1	TRBD2	CSAPGTSYNEQFF
TRBV6-6	TRBJ2-2	.	CASSDGSTGELFF
TRBV6-6	TRBJ2-7	TRBD1	CASSPTGTYEQYF
TRBV30	TRBJ2-5	.	CAWSGQETQYF
TRBV11-2	TRBJ2-3	.	CASSLDRSHTQYF
TRBV7-2	TRBJ2-3	TRBD2	CASSYSLGLAGVSTDTQYF
TRBV7-9	TRBJ2-5	TRBD1	CASSPGQQQETQYF
TRBV9	TRBJ2-2	.	CASSVREGGNTGELFF
TRBV5-5	TRBJ1-4	.	CASSGGFREKLFF
TRBV10-1	TRBJ1-1	TRBD1	CASSGQGNTEAFF